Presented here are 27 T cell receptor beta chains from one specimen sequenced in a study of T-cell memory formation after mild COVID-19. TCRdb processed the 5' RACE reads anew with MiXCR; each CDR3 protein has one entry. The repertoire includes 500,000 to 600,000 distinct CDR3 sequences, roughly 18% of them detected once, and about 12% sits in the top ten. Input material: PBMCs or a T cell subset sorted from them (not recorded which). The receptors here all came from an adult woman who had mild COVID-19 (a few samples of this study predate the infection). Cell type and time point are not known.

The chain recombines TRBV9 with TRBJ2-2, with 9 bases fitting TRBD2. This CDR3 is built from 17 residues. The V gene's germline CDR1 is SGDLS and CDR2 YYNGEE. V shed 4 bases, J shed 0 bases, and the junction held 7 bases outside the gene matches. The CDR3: CASSLASSGANTGELFF. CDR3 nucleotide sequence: TGTGCCAGCAGCCTAGCATCTAGCGGGGCGAACACCGGGGAGCTGTTTTTT.

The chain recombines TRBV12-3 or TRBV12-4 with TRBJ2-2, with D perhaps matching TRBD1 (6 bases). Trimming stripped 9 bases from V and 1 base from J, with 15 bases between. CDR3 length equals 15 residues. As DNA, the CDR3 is TGTGCCAGTAGAACCAGGGGAAGGAACACCGGGGAGCTGTTTTTT. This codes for CASRTRGRNTGELFF.

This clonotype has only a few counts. The chain's CDR3 is CASSYPSSGEETQYF. The CDR3 nucleotides read TGTGCCAGCAGTTACCCTTCCTCAGGGGAAGAGACCCAGTACTTC. The V call is TRBV6-5, the J call TRBJ2-5; D is possibly TRBD1 (6 bases). CDR3 length: 15 residues. Germline loops: CDR1 MNHEY, CDR2 SVGAGI. The ends were cut back, 2 bases at V and 3 bases at J, with 13 bases in the middle.

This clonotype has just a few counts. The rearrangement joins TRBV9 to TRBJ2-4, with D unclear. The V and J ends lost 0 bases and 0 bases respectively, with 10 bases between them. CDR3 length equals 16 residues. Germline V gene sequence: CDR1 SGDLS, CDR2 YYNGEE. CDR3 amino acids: CASSVGGTLAKNIQYF. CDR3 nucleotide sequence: TGTGCCAGCAGCGTAGGAGGAACGCTAGCCAAAAACATTCAGTACTTC. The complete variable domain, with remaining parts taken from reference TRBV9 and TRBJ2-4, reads DSGVTQTPKHLITATGQRVTLRCSPRSGDLSVYWYQQSLDQGLQFLIQYYNGEERAKGNILERFSAQQFPDLHSELNLSSLELGDSALYFCASSVGGTLAKNIQYFGAGTRLSVL.

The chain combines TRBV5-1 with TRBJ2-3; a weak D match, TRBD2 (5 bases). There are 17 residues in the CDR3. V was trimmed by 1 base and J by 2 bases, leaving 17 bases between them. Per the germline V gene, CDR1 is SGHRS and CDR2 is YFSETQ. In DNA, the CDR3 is TGCGCCAGCAGCTTGATTACAACCGGGATCACCACAGATACGCAGTATTTT. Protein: CASSLITTGITTDTQYF.

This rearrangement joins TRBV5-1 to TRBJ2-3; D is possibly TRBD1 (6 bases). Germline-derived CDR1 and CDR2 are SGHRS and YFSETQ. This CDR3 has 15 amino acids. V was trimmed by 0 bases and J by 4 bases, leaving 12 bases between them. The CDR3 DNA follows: TGCGCCAGCAGCTTGGTACAGGGCCCATCAGATACGCAGTATTTT. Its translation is CASSLVQGPSDTQYF. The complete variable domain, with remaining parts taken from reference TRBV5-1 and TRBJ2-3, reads KAGVTQTPRYLIKTRGQQVTLSCSPISGHRSVSWYQQTPGQGLQFLFEYFSETQRNKGNFPGRFSGRQFSNSRSEMNVSTLELGDSALYLCASSLVQGPSDTQYFGPGTRLTVL.

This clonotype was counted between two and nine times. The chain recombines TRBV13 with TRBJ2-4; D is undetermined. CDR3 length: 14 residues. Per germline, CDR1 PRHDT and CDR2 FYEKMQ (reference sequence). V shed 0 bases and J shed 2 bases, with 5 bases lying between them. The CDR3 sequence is CASSLGRTKNIQYF. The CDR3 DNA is TGTGCCAGCAGCTTAGGGAGAACCAAAAACATTCAGTACTTC.

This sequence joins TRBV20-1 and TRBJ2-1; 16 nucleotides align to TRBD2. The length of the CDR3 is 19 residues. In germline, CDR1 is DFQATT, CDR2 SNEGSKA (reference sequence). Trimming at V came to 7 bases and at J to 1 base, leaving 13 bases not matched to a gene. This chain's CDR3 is CSGGMGLAGGPVSYNEQFF. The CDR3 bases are TGCAGTGGGGGTATGGGACTAGCGGGAGGGCCGGTGTCCTACAATGAGCAGTTCTTC.

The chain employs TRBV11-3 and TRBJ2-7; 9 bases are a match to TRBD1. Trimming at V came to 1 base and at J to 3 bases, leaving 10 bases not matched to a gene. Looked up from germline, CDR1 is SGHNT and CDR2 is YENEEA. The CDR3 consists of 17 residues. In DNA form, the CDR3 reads TGTGCCAGCAGCTTAGTGGGGCGCGGGACAGGGATCTACGAGCAGTACTTC. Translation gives CASSLVGRGTGIYEQYF. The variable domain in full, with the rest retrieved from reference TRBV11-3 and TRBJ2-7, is EAGVVQSPRYKIIEKKQPVAFWCNPISGHNTLYWYLQNLGQGPELLIRYENEEAVDDSQLPKDRFSAERLKGVDSTLKIQPAELGDSAVYLCASSLVGRGTGIYEQYFGPGTRLTVT.

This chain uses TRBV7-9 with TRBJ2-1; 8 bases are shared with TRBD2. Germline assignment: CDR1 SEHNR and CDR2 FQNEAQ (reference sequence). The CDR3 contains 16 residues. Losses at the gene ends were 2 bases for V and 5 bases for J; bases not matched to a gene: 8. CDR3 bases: TGTGCCAGCAGCTTAAGGGCAAGTAGCGGGAACAATGAGCAGTTCTTC. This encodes CASSLRASSGNNEQFF.

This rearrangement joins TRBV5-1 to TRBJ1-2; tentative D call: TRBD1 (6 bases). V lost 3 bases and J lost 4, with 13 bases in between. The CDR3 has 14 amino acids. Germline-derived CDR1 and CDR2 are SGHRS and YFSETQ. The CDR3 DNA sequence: TGCGCCAGCAGCTGGGACACCGTGGGCTATGGCTACACCTTC. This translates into CASSWDTVGYGYTF.

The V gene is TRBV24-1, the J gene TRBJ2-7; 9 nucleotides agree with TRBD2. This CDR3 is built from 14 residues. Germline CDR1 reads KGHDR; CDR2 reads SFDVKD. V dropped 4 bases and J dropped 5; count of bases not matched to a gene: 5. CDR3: CATSESGRKNEQYF. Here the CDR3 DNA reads TGTGCCACCAGTGAGAGCGGGAGGAAGAACGAGCAGTACTTC.

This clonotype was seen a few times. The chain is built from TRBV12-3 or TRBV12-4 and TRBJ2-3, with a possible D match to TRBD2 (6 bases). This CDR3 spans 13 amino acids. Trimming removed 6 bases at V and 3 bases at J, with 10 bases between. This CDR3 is CASRLGGTDTQYF. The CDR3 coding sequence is TGTGCCAGCAGACTCGGGGGAACAGATACGCAGTATTTT.

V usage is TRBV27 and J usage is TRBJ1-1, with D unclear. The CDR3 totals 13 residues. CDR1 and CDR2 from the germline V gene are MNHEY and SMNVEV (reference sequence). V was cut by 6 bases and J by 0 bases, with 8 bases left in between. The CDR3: CASRGYMNTEAFF. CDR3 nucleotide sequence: TGTGCCAGCAGGGGCTACATGAACACTGAAGCTTTCTTT.

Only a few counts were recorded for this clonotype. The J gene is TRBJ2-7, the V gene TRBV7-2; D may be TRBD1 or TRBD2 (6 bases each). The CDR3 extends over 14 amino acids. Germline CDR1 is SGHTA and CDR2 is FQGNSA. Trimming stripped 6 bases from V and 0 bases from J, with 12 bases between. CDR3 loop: CASRRGDNSYEQYF. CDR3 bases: TGTGCCAGCAGGAGGGGGGACAACTCCTACGAGCAGTACTTC. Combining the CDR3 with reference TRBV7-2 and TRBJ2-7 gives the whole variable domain GAGVSQSPSNKVTEKGKDVELRCDPISGHTALYWYRQSLGQGLEFLIYFQGNSAPDKSGLPSDRFSAERTGGSVSTLTIQRTQQEDSAVYLCASRRGDNSYEQYFGPGTRLTVT.

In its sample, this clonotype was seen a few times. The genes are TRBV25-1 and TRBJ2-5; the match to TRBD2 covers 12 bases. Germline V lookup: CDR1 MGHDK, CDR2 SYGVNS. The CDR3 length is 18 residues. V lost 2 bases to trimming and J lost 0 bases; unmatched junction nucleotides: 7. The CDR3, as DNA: TGTGCCAGCAGTGAAGGGTCTAGCGGGAGGGGTCACCAAGAGACCCAGTACTTC. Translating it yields CASSEGSSGRGHQETQYF.

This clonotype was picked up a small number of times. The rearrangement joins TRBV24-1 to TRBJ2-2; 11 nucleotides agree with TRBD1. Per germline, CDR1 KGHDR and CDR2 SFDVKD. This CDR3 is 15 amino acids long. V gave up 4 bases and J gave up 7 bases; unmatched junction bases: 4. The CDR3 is CATSDRTGGGGELFF. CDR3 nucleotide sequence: TGTGCCACCAGTGACCGGACAGGGGGCGGCGGGGAGCTGTTTTTT.

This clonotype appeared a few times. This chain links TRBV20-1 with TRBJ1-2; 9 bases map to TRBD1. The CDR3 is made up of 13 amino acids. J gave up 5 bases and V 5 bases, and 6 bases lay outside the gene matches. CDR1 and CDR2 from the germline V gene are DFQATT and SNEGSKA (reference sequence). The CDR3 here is CSARDRVHYGYTF. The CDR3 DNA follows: TGCAGTGCTCGGGACAGGGTGCATTATGGCTACACCTTC.

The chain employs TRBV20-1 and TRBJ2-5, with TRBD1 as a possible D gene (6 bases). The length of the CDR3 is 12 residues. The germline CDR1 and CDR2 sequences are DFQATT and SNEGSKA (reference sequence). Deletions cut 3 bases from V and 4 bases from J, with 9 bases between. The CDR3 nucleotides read TGCAGTGCTAGGGACAGTGGAGAGACCCAGTACTTC. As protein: CSARDSGETQYF.

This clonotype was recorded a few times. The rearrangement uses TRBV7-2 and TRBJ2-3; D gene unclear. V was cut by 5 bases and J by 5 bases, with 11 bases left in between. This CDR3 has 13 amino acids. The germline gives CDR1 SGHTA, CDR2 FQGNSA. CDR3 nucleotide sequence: TGTGCCAGCAGCCCCCCCTGGGTAGATACGCAGTATTTT. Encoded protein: CASSPPWVDTQYF.

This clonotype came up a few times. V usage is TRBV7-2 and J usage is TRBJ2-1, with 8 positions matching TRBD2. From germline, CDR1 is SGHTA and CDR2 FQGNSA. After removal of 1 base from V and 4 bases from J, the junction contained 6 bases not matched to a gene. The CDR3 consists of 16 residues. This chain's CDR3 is CASSLDASGPYNEQFF. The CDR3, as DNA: TGTGCCAGCAGCTTAGATGCTAGCGGGCCTTACAATGAGCAGTTCTTC.

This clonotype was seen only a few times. This CDR3 reads CASSSGTPADTQYF. DNA of the CDR3: TGTGCCAGCAGCTCCGGGACGCCCGCAGATACGCAGTATTTT. V is TRBV5-6 and J is TRBJ2-3, with D perhaps being TRBD1 or TRBD2 (5 bases each). Trimming shortened V by 3 bases and J by 4 bases, and 12 bases separated the two germline ends. The germline CDR1 and CDR2 sequences are SGHDT and YYEEEE. The CDR3 runs to 14 residues.

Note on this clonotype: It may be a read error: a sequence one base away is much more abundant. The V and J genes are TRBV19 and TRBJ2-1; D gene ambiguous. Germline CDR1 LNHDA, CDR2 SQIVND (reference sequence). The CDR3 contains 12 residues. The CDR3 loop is CDSSIGYNEQFF. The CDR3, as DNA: TGTGACAGTAGTATCGGCTACAATGAGCAGTTCTTC.

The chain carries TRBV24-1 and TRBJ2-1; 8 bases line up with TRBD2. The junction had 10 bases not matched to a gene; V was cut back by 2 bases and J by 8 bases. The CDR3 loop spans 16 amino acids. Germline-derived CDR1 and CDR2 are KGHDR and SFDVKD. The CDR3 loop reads CATSDSGGLGGDEQFF. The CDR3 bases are TGTGCCACCAGTGATTCCGGGGGACTAGGAGGCGATGAGCAGTTCTTC.

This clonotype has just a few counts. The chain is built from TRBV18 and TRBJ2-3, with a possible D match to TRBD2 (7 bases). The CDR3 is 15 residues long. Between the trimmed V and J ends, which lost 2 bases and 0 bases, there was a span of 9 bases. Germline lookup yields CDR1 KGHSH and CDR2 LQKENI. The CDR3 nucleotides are TGTGCCAGCTCACCAGCGGGGGCTAGCACAGATACGCAGTATTTT. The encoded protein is CASSPAGASTDTQYF.

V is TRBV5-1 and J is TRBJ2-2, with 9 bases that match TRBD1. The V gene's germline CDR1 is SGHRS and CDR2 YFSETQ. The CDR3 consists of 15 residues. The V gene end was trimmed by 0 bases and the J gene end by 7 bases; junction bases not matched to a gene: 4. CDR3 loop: CASSLEGQGVGELFF. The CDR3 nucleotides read TGCGCCAGCAGCTTGGAGGGACAGGGCGTCGGGGAGCTGTTTTTT.

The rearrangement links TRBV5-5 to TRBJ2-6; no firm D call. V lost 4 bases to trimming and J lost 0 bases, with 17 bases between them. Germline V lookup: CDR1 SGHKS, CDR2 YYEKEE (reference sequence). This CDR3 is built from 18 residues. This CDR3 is CASSPLPPKSSGANVLTF. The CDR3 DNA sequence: TGTGCCAGCAGCCCCCTACCCCCCAAAAGCTCTGGGGCCAACGTCCTGACTTTC.